This TCR beta chain was obtained from a study of CD8 T cells in Susac syndrome. About 0.5 to 1 ug RNA was reverse transcribed with random hexamers. It was immunoSEQ multiplex PCR that amplified TCR beta CDR3 across 54 Vbeta and 13 Jbeta. TCRdb re-called the immunoSEQ multiplex PCR reads through MiXCR, storing one row per CDR3 protein. The sample contains 200,000 to 250,000 distinct CDR3 sequences, roughly 96% of which appear only once. CD8+ and CD4+ T cells from blood underwent TCR beta sequencing. Germline lookup yields CDR1 SGHNT and CDR2 YYREEE (reference sequence). With 6 bases removed from V and 6 bases from J, the gap between germline ends came to 13 bases. The CDR3 covers 13 residues.

The TCR sequence derives from a human donor with multiple sclerosis. The chain combines TRBV5-4 with TRBJ2-1; D may correspond to TRBD1 or TRBD2 (5 bases each). Source material: CD4+ T cells from PBMCs. In DNA, the CDR3 is TGTGCCAGCAACCCGTGGGGGAGCAATGAGCAGTTCTTC. Protein sequence: CASNPWGSNEQFF.